This paragraph covers one T cell receptor beta chain sequence. Its specificity is not known. This entry is derived from a study of vaccination and CD4 T cells after COVID-19. Study-level background: The convalescents, six males and four females, included two who were Hispanic. The study's findings and limits: Convalescent patients' median share of reactive clones seen only post-vaccination was over 65%.

Scientists ran DNA taken from cultured CD4+ T cells through the Oncomine TCR Beta short-read assay for sequencing. The template was genomic DNA from cultured CD4+ T cells. Via MiXCR, TCRdb re-called the PCR reads, giving one row per CDR3 protein. The sample shows more than 6,500 distinct CDR3 sequences, under 55% of them seen only once. The sample's treatment: roughly nine-day PBMC culture with coronavirus spike peptide pools or control peptides (ViraFEST assay). Before the COVID-19 pandemic (2011-2018), CD4+ T cells were obtained from the unexposed donor. Trimming shortened V by 5 bases and J by 4 bases, and 20 bases separated the two germline ends. The germline gives CDR1 SGHAT, CDR2 FQNNGV. This CDR3 spans 16 amino acids.

The chain uses TRBV11-2 and TRBJ1-1; maybe TRBD1 (6 bases). This TCR came from a human donor in good health. Input material: CD4+ T cells from blood, cultured in vitro. Here the CDR3 reads CASSVTGPSYVTEAFF. The CDR3 DNA reads TGTGCCAGCAGCGTTACAGGGCCCAGTTACGTCACTGAAGCTTTCTTT.